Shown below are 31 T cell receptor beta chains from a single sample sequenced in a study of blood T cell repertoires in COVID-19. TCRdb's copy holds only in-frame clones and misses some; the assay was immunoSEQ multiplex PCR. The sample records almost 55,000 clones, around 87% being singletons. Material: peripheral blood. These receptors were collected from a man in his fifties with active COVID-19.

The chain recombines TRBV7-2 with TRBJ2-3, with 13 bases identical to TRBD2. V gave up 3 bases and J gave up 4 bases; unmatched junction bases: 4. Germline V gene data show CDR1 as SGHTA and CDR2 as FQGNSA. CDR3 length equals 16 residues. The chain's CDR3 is CASSFRLAGGSDTQYF. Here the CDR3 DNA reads TGTGCCAGCAGCTTCAGACTAGCGGGAGGCTCAGATACGCAGTATTTT.

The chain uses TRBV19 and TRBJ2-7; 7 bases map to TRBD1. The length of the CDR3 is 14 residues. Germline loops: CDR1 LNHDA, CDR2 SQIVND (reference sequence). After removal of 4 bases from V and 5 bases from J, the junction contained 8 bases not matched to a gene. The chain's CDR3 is CASSRQGFGDEQYF. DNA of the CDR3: TGTGCCAGTAGTAGACAGGGTTTCGGCGACGAGCAGTACTTC.

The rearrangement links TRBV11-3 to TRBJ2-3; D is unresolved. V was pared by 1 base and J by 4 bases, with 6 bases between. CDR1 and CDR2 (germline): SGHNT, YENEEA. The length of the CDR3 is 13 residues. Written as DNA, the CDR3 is TGTGCCAGCAGCTTAGGAGGTGCAGATACGCAGTATTTT. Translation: CASSLGGADTQYF.

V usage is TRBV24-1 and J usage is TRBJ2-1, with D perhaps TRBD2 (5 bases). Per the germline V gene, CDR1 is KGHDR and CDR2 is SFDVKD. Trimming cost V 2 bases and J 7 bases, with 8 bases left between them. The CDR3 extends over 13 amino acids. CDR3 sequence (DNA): TGTGCCACCAGTGATTCCGGCGGGAATGAGCAGTTCTTC. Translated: CATSDSGGNEQFF.

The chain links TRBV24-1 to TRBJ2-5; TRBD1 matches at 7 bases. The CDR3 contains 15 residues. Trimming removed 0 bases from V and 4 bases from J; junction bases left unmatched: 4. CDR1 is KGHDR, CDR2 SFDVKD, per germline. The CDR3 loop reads CATSDLGTDRETQYF. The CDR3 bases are TGTGCCACCAGTGATTTGGGGACAGATAGAGAGACCCAGTACTTC.

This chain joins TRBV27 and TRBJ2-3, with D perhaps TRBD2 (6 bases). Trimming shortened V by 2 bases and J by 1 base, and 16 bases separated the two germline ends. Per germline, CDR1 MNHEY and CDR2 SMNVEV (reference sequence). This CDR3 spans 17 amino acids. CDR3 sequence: CASSLPGLNHGTDTQYF. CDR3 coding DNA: TGTGCCAGCAGTTTACCTGGACTAAACCACGGCACAGATACGCAGTATTTT.

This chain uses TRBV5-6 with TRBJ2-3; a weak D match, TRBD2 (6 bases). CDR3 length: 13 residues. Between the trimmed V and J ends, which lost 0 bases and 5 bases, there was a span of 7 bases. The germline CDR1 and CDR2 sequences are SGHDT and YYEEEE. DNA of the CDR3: TGTGCCAGCAGCTTGGGGCGGGGAGATACGCAGTATTTT. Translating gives CASSLGRGDTQYF.

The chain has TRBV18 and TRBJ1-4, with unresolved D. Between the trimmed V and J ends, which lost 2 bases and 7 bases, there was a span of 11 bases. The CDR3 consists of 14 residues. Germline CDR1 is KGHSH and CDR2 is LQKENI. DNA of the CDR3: TGTGCCAGCTCACCATCGTCTGAGAGTGAAAAACTGTTTTTT. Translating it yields CASSPSSESEKLFF.

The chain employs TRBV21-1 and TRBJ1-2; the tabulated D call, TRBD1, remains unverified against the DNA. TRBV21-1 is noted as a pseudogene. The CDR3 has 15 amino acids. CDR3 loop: CASSKRGHRSYGYTF. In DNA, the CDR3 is TGTGCCAGCAGCAAGAGGGGACACAGAAGCTATGGCTACACCTTC.

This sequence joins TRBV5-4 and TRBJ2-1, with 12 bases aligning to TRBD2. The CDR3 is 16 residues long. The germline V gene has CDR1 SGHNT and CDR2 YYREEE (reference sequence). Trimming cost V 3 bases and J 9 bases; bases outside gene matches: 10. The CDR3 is CASSSGTSGWAGEQFF. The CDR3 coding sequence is TGTGCCAGCAGCTCCGGGACTAGCGGGTGGGCAGGTGAGCAGTTCTTC.

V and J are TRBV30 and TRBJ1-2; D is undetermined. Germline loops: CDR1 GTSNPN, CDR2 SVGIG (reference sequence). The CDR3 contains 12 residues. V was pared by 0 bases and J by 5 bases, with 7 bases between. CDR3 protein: CAWSVGGYGYTF. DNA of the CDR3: TGTGCCTGGAGTGTGGGCGGGTATGGCTACACCTTC. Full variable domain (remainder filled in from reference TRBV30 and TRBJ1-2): SQTIHQWPATLVQPVGSPLSLECTVEGTSNPNLYWYRQAAGRGLQLLFYSVGIGQISSEVPQNLSASRPQDRQFILSSKKLLLSDSGFYLCAWSVGGYGYTFGSGTRLTVV.

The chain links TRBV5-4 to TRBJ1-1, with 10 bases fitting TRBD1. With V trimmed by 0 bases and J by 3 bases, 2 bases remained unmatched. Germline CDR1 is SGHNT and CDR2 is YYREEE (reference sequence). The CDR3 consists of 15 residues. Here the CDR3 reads CASSLVDRGHTEAFF. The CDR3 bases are TGTGCCAGCAGCTTGGTAGACAGGGGGCACACTGAAGCTTTCTTT.

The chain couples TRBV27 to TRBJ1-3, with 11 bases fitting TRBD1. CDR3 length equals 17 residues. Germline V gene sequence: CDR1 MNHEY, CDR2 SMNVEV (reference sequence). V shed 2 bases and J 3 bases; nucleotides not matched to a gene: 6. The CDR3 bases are TGTGCCAGCAGTTTAGGACAGGGGGCTTCGTTTGGAAACACCATATATTTT. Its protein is CASSLGQGASFGNTIYF.

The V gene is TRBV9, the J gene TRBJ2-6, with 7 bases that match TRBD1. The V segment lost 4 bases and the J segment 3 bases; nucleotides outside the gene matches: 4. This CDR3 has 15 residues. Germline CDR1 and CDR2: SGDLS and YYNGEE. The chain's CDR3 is CASSPTGVGANVLTF. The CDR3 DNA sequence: TGTGCCAGCAGCCCAACAGGGGTTGGGGCCAACGTCCTGACTTTC. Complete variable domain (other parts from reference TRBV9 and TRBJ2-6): DSGVTQTPKHLITATGQRVTLRCSPRSGDLSVYWYQQSLDQGLQFLIQYYNGEERAKGNILERFSAQQFPDLHSELNLSSLELGDSALYFCASSPTGVGANVLTFGAGSRLTVL.

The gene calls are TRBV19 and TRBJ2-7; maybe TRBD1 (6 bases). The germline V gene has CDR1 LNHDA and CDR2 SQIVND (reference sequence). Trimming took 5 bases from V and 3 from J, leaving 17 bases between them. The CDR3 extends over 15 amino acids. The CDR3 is CASSPLGAGSYEQYF. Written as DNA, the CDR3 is TGTGCCAGTAGTCCGCTGGGGGCCGGCAGCTACGAGCAGTACTTC.

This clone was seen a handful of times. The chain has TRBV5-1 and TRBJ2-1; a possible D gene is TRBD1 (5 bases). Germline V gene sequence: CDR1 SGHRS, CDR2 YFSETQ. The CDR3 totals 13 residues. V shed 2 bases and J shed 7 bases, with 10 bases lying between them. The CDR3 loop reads CASSFSKGNEQFF. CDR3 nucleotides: TGCGCCAGCAGCTTTAGTAAGGGGAATGAGCAGTTCTTC.

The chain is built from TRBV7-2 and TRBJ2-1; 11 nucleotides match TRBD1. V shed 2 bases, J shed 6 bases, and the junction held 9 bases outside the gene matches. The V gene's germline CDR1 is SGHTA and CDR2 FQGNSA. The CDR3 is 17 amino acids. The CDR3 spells CASSLTRTGGLGNEQFF. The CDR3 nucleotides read TGTGCCAGCAGCTTAACGCGGACAGGGGGCCTAGGCAATGAGCAGTTCTTC. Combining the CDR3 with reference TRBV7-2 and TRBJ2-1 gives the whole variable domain GAGVSQSPSNKVTEKGKDVELRCDPISGHTALYWYRQSLGQGLEFLIYFQGNSAPDKSGLPSDRFSAERTGGSVSTLTIQRTQQEDSAVYLCASSLTRTGGLGNEQFFGPGTRLTVL.

The CDR3 DNA follows: TGTGCCAGTAGTTCTCGGGGTAGCACTGGGATCGGGACCCAGTACTTC. This sequence encodes CASSSRGSTGIGTQYF. V is TRBV19 and J is TRBJ2-5, with TRBD2 as a possible D gene (5 bases). CDR3 length: 16 residues. V lost 5 bases, J lost 7 bases, and 23 bases lay in between. The germline gives CDR1 LNHDA, CDR2 SQIVND (reference sequence).

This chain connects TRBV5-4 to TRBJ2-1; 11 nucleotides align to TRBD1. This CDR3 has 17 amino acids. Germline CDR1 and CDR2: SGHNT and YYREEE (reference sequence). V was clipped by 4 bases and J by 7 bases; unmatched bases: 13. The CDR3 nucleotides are TGTGCCAGCAGCGGGACAGGGGGTATTACACGGTCGAATGAGCAGTTCTTC. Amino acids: CASSGTGGITRSNEQFF.

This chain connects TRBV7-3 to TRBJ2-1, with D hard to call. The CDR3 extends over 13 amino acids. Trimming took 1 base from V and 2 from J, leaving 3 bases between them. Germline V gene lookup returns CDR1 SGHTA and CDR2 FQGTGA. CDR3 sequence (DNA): TGTGCCAGCAGCTTAAATACCTACAATGAGCAGTTCTTC. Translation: CASSLNTYNEQFF. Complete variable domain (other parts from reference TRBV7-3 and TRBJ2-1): GAGVSQTPSNKVTEKGKYVELRCDPISGHTALYWYRQSLGQGPEFLIYFQGTGAADDSGLPNDRFFAVRPEGSVSTLKIQRTERGDSAVYLCASSLNTYNEQFFGPGTRLTVL.

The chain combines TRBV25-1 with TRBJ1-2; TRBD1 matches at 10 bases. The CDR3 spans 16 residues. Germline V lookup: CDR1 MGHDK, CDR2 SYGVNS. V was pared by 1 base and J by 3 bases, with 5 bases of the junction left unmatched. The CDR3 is CASSESPGQGDYGYTF. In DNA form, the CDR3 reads TGTGCCAGCAGTGAATCCCCCGGACAGGGGGACTATGGCTACACCTTC.

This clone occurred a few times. The CDR3 nucleotides are TGTGCCAGTAGATCCGGGACAGGGGAATACAATGAGCAGTTCTTC. Translated: CASRSGTGEYNEQFF. The chain employs TRBV19 and TRBJ2-1; TRBD1 matches at 10 bases. Trimming at V came to 6 bases and at J to 4 bases, leaving 6 bases not matched to a gene. Germline CDR1 and CDR2: LNHDA and SQIVND (reference sequence). The CDR3 totals 15 residues.

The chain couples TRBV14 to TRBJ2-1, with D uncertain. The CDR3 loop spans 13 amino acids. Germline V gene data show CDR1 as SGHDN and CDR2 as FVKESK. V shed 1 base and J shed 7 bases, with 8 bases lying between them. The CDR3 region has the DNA TGTGCCAGCAGCCAAGGACTCCCGAATGAGCAGTTCTTC. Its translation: CASSQGLPNEQFF.

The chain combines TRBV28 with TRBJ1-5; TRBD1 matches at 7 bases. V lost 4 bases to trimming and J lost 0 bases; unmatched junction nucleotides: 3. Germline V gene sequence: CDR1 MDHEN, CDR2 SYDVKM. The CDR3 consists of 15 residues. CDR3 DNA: TGTGCCAGCAGTTGGGGACAGAATAGCAATCAGCCCCAGCATTTT. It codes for CASSWGQNSNQPQHF.

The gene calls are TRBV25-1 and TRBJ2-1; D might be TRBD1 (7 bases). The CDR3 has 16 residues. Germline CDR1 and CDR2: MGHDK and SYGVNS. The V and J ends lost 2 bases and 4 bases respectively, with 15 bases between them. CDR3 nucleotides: TGTGCCAGCAGTGAAACGCGGCAGGGGGGATACAATGAGCAGTTCTTC. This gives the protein CASSETRQGGYNEQFF. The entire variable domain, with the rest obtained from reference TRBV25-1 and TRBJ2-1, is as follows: EADIYQTPRYLVIGTGKKITLECSQTMGHDKMYWYQQDPGMELHLIHYSYGVNSTEKGDLSSESTVSRIRTEHFPLTLESARPSHTSQYLCASSETRQGGYNEQFFGPGTRLTVL.

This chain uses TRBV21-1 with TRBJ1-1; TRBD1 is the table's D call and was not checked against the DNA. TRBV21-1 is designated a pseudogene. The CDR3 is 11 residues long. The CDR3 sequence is CASSKGQEPFF. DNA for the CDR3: TGTGCCAGCAGCAAAGGACAGGAACCTTTCTTT.

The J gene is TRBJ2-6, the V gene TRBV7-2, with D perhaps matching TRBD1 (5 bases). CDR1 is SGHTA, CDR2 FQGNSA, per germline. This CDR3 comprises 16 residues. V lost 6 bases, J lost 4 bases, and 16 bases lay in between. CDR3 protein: CASSQTFGAGANVLTF. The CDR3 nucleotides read TGTGCCAGCAGTCAGACCTTTGGGGCCGGGGCCAACGTCCTGACTTTC.

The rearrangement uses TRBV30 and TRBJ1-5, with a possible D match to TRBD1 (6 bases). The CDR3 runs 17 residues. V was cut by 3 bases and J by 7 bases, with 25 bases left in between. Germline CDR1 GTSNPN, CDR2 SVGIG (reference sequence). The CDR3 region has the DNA TGTGCCTGGAGACCCCGGTTTGGGCAGGGGAGCTTCCAGCCCCAGCATTTT. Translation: CAWRPRFGQGSFQPQHF.

CDR3 bases: TGTGCCAGCAGAACGAAAAATGCCACGGCGGTACCGGGAGGAGGGCTGGGAGAGACCCAGTACTTC. Protein product: CASRTKNATAVPGGGLGETQYF. This chain connects TRBV21-1 to TRBJ2-5; the table's D call, TRBD2, was not checked against the DNA. TRBV21-1 is a listed pseudogene. CDR3 length: 22 residues.

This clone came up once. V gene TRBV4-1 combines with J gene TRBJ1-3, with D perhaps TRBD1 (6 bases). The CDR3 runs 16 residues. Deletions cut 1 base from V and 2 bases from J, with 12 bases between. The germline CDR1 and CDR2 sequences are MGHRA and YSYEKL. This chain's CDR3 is CASSQVPGVPGNTIYF. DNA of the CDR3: TGCGCCAGCAGCCAAGTACCAGGGGTACCTGGAAACACCATATATTTT.

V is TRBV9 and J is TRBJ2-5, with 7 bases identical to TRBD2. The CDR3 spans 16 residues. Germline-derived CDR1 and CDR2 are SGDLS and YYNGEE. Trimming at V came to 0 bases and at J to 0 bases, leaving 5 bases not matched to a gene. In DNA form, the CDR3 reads TGTGCCAGCAGCGTAGGTAGTAGCGGGTACCAAGAGACCCAGTACTTC. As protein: CASSVGSSGYQETQYF.